This T cell receptor (beta chain) was recovered during a study of blood T cell repertoires in COVID-19. Clones were read by immunoSEQ multiplex PCR, and TCRdb kept only the in-frame ones, dropping some. Of hundreds of thousands of clones listed, about 83% are singletons. Material: PBMCs or T cells enriched from blood (not recorded which). This TCR derives from a woman between 45 and 60 years old who had been exposed to COVID-19.

The CDR3 DNA follows: TGTGCCAGCACCCCTGGGAGGGGGGAAGCTTTCTTT. Amino acid sequence: CASTPGRGEAFF. The chain couples TRBV12-3 or TRBV12-4 to TRBJ1-1; weak D call: TRBD1 (6 bases). CDR3 length: 12 residues. Trimming removed 7 bases at V and 8 bases at J, with 14 bases between.